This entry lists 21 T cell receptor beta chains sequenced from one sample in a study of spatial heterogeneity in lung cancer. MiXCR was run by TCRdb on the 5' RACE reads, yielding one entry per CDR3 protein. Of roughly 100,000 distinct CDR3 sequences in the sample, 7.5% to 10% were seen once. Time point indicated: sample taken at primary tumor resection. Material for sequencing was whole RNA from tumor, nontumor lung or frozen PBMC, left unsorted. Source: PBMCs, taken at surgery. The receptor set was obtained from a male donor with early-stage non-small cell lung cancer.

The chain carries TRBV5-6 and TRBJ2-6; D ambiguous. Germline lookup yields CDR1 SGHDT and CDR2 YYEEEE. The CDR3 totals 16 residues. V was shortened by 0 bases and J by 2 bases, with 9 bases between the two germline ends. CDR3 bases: TGTGCCAGCAGCTTGGCGGTAAGGGCTGGGGCCAACGTCCTGACTTTC. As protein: CASSLAVRAGANVLTF.

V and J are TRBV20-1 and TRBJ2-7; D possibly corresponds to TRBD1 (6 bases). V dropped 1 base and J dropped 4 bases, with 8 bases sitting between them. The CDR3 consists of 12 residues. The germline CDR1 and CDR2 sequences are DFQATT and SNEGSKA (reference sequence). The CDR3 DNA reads TGCAGTGCTAGAGCAGGGGCATACGAGCAGTACTTC. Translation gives CSARAGAYEQYF.

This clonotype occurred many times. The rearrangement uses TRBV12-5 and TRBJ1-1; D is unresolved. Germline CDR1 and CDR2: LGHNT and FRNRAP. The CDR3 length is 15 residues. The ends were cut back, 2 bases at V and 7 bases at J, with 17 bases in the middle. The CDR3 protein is CASGLTSTALLEAFF. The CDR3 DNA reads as TGTGCTAGTGGTTTGACTTCTACAGCTCTCCTTGAAGCTTTCTTT.

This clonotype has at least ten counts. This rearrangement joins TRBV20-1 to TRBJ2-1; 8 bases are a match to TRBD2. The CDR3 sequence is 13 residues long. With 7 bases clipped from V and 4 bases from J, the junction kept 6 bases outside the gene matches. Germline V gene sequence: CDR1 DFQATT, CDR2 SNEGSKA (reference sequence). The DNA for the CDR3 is TGCAGTGGAGCGAGCGGGAGATACAATGAGCAGTTCTTC. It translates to CSGASGRYNEQFF.

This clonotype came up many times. CDR3 protein: CASSPPVGDTEAFF. CDR3 coding DNA: TGTGCCAGCTCACCACCGGTCGGGGACACTGAAGCTTTCTTT. This chain uses TRBV18 with TRBJ1-1; D gene unclear. This CDR3 region has 14 residues. Germline values: CDR1 KGHSH, CDR2 LQKENI. Trimming left V 0 bases short and J 3 bases short, with 8 bases between.

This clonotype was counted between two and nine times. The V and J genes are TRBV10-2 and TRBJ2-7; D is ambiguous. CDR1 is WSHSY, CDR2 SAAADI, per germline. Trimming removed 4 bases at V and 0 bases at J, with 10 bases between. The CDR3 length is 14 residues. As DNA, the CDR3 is TGCGCCAGCAGTGGGGTCCCCAGCTCCTACGAGCAGTACTTC. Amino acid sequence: CASSGVPSSYEQYF.

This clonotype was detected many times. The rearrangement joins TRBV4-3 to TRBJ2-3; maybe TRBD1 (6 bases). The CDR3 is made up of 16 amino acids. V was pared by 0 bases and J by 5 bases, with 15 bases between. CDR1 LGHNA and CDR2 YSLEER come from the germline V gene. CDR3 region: CASSQDRPGAQDTQYF. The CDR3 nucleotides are TGCGCCAGCAGCCAAGACCGTCCAGGGGCGCAAGATACGCAGTATTTT.

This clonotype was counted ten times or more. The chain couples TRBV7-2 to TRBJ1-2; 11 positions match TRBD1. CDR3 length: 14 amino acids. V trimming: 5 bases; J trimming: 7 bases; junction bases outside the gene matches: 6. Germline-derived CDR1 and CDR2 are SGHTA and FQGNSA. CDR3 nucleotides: TGTGCCAGCAGCCAGGACAGGGGGCGCGGTGGCTACACCTTC. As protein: CASSQDRGRGGYTF.

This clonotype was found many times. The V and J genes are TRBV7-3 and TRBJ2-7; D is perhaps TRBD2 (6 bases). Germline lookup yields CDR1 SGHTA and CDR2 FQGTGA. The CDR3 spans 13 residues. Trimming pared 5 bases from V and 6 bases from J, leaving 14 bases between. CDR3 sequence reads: CASSPPGGVEQYF. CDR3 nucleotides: TGTGCCAGCAGCCCACCCGGGGGAGTCGAGCAGTACTTC.

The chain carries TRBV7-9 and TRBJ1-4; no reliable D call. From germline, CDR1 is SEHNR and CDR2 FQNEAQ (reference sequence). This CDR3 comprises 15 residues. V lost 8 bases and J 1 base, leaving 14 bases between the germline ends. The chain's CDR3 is CASSTQVLTNEKLFF. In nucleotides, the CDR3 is TGTGCCAGCTCCACCCAGGTGTTAACTAATGAAAAACTGTTTTTT.

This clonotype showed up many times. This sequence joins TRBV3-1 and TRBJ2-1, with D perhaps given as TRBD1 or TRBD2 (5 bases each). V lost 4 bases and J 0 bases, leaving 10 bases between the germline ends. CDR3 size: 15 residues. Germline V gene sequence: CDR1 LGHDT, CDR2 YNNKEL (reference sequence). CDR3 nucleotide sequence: TGTGCCAGCAGCCTCGGGACGCGCTCCTACAATGAGCAGTTCTTC. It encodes CASSLGTRSYNEQFF.

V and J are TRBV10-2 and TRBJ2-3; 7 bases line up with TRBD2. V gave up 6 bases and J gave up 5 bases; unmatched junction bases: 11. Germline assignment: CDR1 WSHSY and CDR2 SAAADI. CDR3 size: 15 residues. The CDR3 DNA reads TGCGCCAGCAGGGGGGGGAAGGGCCGGGTAGATACGCAGTATTTT. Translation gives CASRGGKGRVDTQYF.

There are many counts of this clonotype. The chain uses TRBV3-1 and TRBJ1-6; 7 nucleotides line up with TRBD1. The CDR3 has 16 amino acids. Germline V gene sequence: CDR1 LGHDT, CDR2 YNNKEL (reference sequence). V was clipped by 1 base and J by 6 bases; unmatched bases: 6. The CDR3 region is CASSQVGTEPNSPLHF. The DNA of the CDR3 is TGTGCCAGCAGCCAAGTTGGGACAGAGCCTAATTCACCCCTCCACTTT.

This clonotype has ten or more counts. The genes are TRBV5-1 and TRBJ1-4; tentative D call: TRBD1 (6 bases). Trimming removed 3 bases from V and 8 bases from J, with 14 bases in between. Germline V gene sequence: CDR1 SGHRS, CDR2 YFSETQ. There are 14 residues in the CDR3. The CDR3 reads CASSSQGFGEKLFF. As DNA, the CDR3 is TGCGCCAGCAGCTCACAGGGTTTCGGGGAAAAACTGTTTTTT. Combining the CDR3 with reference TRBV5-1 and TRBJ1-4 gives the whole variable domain KAGVTQTPRYLIKTRGQQVTLSCSPISGHRSVSWYQQTPGQGLQFLFEYFSETQRNKGNFPGRFSGRQFSNSRSEMNVSTLELGDSALYLCASSSQGFGEKLFFGSGTQLSVL.

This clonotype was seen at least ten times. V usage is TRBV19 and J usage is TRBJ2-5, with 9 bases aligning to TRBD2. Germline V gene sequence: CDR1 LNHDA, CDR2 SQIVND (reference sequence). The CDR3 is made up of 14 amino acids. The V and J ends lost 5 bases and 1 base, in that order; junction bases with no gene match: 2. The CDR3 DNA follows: TGTGCCAGTAGTGTGACTAGCGGCCAAGAGACCCAGTACTTC. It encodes CASSVTSGQETQYF.

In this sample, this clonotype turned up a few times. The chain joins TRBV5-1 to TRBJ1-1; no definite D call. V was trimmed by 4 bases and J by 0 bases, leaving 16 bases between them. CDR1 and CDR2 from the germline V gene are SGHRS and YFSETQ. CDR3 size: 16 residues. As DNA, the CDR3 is TGCGCCAGCAGCACGGGCAAGGATGGCATGAACACTGAAGCTTTCTTT. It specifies CASSTGKDGMNTEAFF.

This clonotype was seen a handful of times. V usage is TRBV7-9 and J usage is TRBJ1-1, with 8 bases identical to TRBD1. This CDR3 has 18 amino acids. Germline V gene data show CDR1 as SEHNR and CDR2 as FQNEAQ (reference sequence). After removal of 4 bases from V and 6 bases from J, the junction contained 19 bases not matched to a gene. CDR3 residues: CASSSYNRGRRASAEAFF. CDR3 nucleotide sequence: TGTGCCAGCAGCTCCTATAACAGGGGGAGAAGGGCTAGCGCTGAAGCTTTCTTT.

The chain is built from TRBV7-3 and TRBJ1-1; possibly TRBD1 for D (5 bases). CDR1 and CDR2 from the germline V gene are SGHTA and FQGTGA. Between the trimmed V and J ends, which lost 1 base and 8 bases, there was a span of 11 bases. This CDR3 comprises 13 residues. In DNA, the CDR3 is TGTGCCAGCAGCTTAAATCAACGACAGGAAGCTTTCTTT. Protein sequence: CASSLNQRQEAFF.

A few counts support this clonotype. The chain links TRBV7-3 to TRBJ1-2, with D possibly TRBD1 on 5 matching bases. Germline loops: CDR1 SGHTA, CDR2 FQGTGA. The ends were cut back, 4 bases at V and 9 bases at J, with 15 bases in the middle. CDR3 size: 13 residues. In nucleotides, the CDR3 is TGTGCCAGCAGCTCTACGATTGGGGGTCGCTACACCTTC. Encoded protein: CASSSTIGGRYTF.

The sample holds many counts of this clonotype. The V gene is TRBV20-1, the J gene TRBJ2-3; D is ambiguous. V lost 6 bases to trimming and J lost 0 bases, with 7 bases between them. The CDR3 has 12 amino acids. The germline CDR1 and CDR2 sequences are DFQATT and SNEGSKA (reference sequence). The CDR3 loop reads CSAEISTDTQYF. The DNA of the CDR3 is TGCAGTGCCGAAATTAGCACAGATACGCAGTATTTT.

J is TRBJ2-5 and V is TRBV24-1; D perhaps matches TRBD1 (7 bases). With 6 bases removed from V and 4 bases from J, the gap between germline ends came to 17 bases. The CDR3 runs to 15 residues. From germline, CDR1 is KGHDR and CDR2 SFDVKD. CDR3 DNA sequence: TGTGCCACCAGTTACGCGGGACAGATGGGAGAGACCCAGTACTTC. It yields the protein CATSYAGQMGETQYF.